This TCR beta chain originates from a study of T cells after yellow fever vaccination. The study's findings and limits: Booster sampling recovered most clones from primary vaccination (approximately 97% CD4, approximately 90% CD8).

TCR cDNA was made by 5'RACE template switching, adding a universal primer site and UMIs. TCRdb reprocessed the 5' RACE reads with MiXCR, giving one entry per CDR3 protein. The profile shows approximately 150,000 distinct CDR3 sequences, more than 6% of them singletons. This clonotype was recorded many times. The antigen is undetermined. The CDR3 sequence is 16 residues long. Germline V CDR1 and CDR2: SEHNR, FQNEAQ (reference sequence). Trimming shortened V by 1 base and J by 0 bases, and 13 bases separated the two germline ends. The sequence was obtained from a man aged 25-40 years who received the YFV17D yellow fever vaccine. The rearrangement joins TRBV7-9 to TRBJ2-7, with D tentatively TRBD2 (5 bases). The specimen was CD4+ T cells sorted from PBMCs, collected 5 days after the yellow fever booster vaccination. This CDR3 reads CASSLGVGSGSYEQYF. The CDR3 DNA reads as TGTGCCAGCAGCTTAGGGGTAGGGAGCGGCTCCTACGAGCAGTACTTC.